The clone carrying this T cell receptor beta chain was seen only once. No antigen is known for it. Loaded into unsorted PBMC replicate PCRs was approximately 270 ng DNA, tens of thousands of T cell genomes. The method was immunoSEQ multiplex PCR; TCRdb's version includes in-frame clones alone and lacks a portion of them. The repertoire holds 450,000 to 650,000 clones, with around 76% as singletons. These data come from a study of shared clonotypes between healthy human individuals. At the level of the study: Donor composition was a couple of women and three men, aged 18 to 49. The study, taken as a whole, reports: In this cohort, only blood was sampled, and tissue repertoires likely differ. Measured sharing among donors was expected to vary with sequencing depth.

Per germline, CDR1 SGHVS and CDR2 FNYEAQ. The length of the CDR3 is 13 residues. V shed 4 bases and J shed 8 bases, with 14 bases lying between them. The chain carries TRBV7-6 and TRBJ1-2; D ambiguous. The specimen sequenced was PBMCs. This clonotype originated in a woman between 40 and 55 years old in good health. Some clones in this sample may be carry-over from other donors' samples. CDR3 DNA sequence: TGTGCCAGCAGCTCCGGCCGGGAGGGAGGCTACACCTTC. Its protein product is CASSSGREGGYTF.